This TCR beta chain derives from a study of T cells in Graves' hyperthyroidism and ophthalmopathy (dated by TCRdb to the late 2010s). Study-wide context: Peripheral blood samples were taken at the time of initial diagnosis, prior to any treatment. The 95 to 100 discovery patients were randomly split 7:3 into training and test sets. According to the paper, TCR Vbeta CDR3 sequencing was carried out on approximately 140 peripheral blood samples, which came from 40 to 45 ophthalmopathy, 75 or so hyperthyroidism and approximately 17 progressor patients. In addition, the study compared T-cell repertoires in thyroid tissue and in blood from over 5 Graves' hyperthyroidism patients. Once sampling was done, hyperthyroidism patients were given methimazole at a starting dose of 30 mg daily, whereas ophthalmopathy patients were given high-dose intravenous methylprednisolone. To identify TCR V-J signatures that set the groups apart, the researchers used a discovery cohort of 95 to 100 patients, made up of 40 to 45 with Graves' ophthalmopathy and approximately 57 with stable Graves' hyperthyroidism. Prospective prediction of ophthalmopathy was tested in an independent validation cohort consisting of fewer than 20 hyperthyroidism patients and 15 or so patients who later progressed to ophthalmopathy.

Ten or more counts support this clonotype. The target of this receptor is not known. Per-base quality was not reported, and no clone a single base away is much larger than it. What the study reported, not specific to this receptor: A 13 V-J signature model separated ophthalmopathy from stable hyperthyroidism, with over 85% sensitivity and approximately 81% specificity in cross-validation and 80%/75% in testing. In validation, the model predicted progression to ophthalmopathy a median of about 5.9 months before onset, with approximately 68% sensitivity and more than 72% specificity. Most expanded thyroid clonotypes (frequency above 0.001) were also detected in blood, a finding suggesting that blood repertoires may reflect thyroid immune responses. Sample size was not statistically predetermined, and blinding of investigators to group allocation was not performed.

Based on the germline V gene, the CDR1 and CDR2 sequences are SGHVS and FQNEAQ. Trimming costs V 5 bases and J 3 bases, and their ends lie 10 bases apart. Spanning cysteine to phenylalanine, the CDR3 consists of 13 amino acids. The DNA shown is the 39-base CDR3, in frame from base 1. The TCR beta CDR3 regions were amplified from the RNA transcripts. The TCR CDR3 was subjected to a first round of RT-PCR using the HTBI primer set and the Qiagen OneStep RT-PCR kit. Libraries were constructed in a second round of multiplex PCR, after which size selection and purification were performed. Paired-end sequencing of the libraries was performed with 100 bp reads on an Illumina HiSeq2000. The original pipeline was this. SOAPnuke was used to process the raw data, removing reads that contained adapters or uncalled bases, had a mean Phred below 15, or lacked an exact match to the constant primer or identifier. COPE v1.2.5 was used to merge the high-quality paired reads, and each unique nucleotide sequence was defined as a clonotype. Clonotypes were aligned to IMGT TRBV, TRBD and TRBJ reference segments using MiTCR v1.1. Only V-J combinations with frequency above 0.0001, covering 99.2% of repertoires, were analysed. The TCS score was defined as the ratio of F50 (clonal expansion) to E x V (chaos), calculated using BLOSUM62-based TCRdist between CDR3 peptides within each V-J. Welch's t-statistics and random forest reduced 450 to 600 V-J features to roughly 13, which were used in a naive Bayes classifier (R e1071). TCRdb passed the public sequencing reads through fastp at Q25 and MiXCR, retaining productive beta sequences. Every distinct CDR3 protein forms one entry, paired with its most common genes and DNA. The V and J calls here are based on TCRdb, not the publication. Across this sample there are roughly 380,000 distinct CDR3 sequences, with about 15% seen only once. The ten largest clones represent 8% to 13% of the sample.

Graves' hyperthyroidism was defined as stable when no progression to ophthalmopathy occurred over 18 months of follow-up. The hyperthyroidism patients were between 18 and 65 years old and newly diagnosed, with a disease duration of less than 2 months. Any patient with an uncontrolled infection, another autoimmune disease, pregnancy or lactation was excluded. Diagnoses relied on clinical symptoms, serum thyroxine and TRAb, thyroid ultrasound and orbital computed tomography. PBMCs were isolated from approximately 10 ml of fresh peripheral blood by Ficoll-Paque density gradient centrifugation. Trizol reagent was used to extract total RNA, and RNA quality was then checked on an Agilent 2100 Bioanalyzer.

The rearrangement joined TRBV7-8 to TRBJ2-5; the D segment is perhaps TRBD1 or TRBD2, each sharing 5 matched bases. The sequencing input was blood. The sequence derives from a woman in her fifties or sixties with Graves' hyperthyroidism. The nucleotide sequence reads as follows: TGTGCCAGCAGCCGAGGGGTGAAAGAGACCCAGTACTTC. The translation is CASSRGVKETQYF.